This T cell receptor beta chain was profiled in a study of T cells after yellow fever vaccination. Points from the study as a whole: Weaker in magnitude, the secondary response showed a faster peak on day 5 versus 15. Some clonotypes were seen in both the CD4 and the CD8 compartments. These made up a small share and likely arose from convergent recombination. Booster sampling recovered most clones from primary vaccination (around 96% CD4, around 90% CD8).

Trimming cost V 5 bases and J 0 bases, with 7 bases left between them. The CDR3 is 12 residues long. Germline-derived CDR1 and CDR2 are GTSNPN and SVGIG (reference sequence). The TCR cDNA carried a universal primer site and UMIs from 5'RACE template switching. Using its own MiXCR run on the 5' RACE reads, TCRdb lists one record per CDR3 protein. This table has roughly 85,000 distinct CDR3 sequences, about an eighth appearing once. The sample consisted of CD8+ T cells not binding an NS4B(214-222) dextramer, sorted from PBMCs, taken less than 25 days after the first yellow fever vaccination. The sequence came from a man in his late teens or twenties who received the YFV17D yellow fever vaccine. The genes are TRBV30 and TRBJ1-1, with D unresolved. For the CDR3, the DNA is TGTGCCTGGGTACCCATGAACACTGAAGCTTTCTTT. This encodes CAWVPMNTEAFF.